Sequencing of this TCR beta chain was carried out in a study of cytomegalovirus exposure and HLA in healthy donors. CDR1 and CDR2 from the germline V gene are MNHEY and SVGAGI. This CDR3 spans 14 amino acids. V lost 4 bases and J lost 1, with 11 bases in between. Use of 60 Vbeta and 13 Jbeta primers characterized the PCR. How the authors handled the data: A follow-up analysis tallied 86 million or so unique TCR beta chains, roughly 11 million shared. Sequencing was performed with immunoSEQ multiplex PCR; in TCRdb, only in-frame clones are kept and a portion is missing. The V and J calls and clone size were taken over from that table, and D and trimming were inferred from the DNA. The table records roughly 120,000 clones, 80% of them present only once. A word on this clone: Its cognate antigen is unknown.

Regarding the study as a whole: The authors considered a cluster of highly shared sequence variants likely to be a sequencing artifact.

The chain joins TRBV6-5 to TRBJ2-7, with D perhaps TRBD2 (6 bases). The sequence was collected from a man aged 30 to 39 in good health and CMV-seronegative. Sequencing input: PBMCs. CDR3 DNA sequence: TGTGCCAGCAGTTCTCGGGGGAAGTCCTACGAGCAGTACTTC. This codes for CASSSRGKSYEQYF.